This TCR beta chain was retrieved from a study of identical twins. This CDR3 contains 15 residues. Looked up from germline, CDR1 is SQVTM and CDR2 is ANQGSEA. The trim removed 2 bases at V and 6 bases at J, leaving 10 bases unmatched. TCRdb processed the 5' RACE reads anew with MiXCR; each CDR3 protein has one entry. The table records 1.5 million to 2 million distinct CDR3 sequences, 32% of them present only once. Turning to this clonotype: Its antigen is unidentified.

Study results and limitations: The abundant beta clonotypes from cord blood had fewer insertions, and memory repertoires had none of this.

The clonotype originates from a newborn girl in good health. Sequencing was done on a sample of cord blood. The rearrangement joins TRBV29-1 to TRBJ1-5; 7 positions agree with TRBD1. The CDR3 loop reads CSVEWAGGRSQPQHF. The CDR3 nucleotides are TGCAGCGTTGAATGGGCAGGGGGACGTAGTCAGCCCCAGCATTTT.